The 26 T cell receptor beta chains in this list originate from one sample, sequenced in a study of blood T cell repertoires in COVID-19. TCRdb's table, derived via immunoSEQ multiplex PCR, lists solely in-frame clones and lacks some. The sample yields about 280,000 clones, 80% to 90% seen once. The sample taken for sequencing was peripheral blood. The receptors derive from a man aged 40-55 years with acute or convalescent COVID-19.

V and J are TRBV3-1 (or the pseudogene TRBV3-2) and TRBJ1-1; tentative D call: TRBD1 (6 bases). Trimming stripped 6 bases from V and 4 bases from J, with 12 bases between. CDR3 length: 13 amino acids. Per the germline V gene, CDR1 is LGHDT and CDR2 is YNNKEL (reference sequence). The CDR3 sequence is CASRNRDRTEAFF. CDR3 DNA sequence: TGTGCCAGCAGAAACAGGGATCGCACTGAAGCTTTCTTT.

Only a few counts were recorded for this clone. The rearrangement uses TRBV19 and TRBJ1-6, with TRBD1 identical over 8 bases. CDR3 size: 17 residues. The ends lost 5 bases at V and 0 bases at J; junction bases unmatched: 6. Looked up from germline, CDR1 is LNHDA and CDR2 is SQIVND (reference sequence). This CDR3 reads CASSLRQGSSYNSPLHF. In nucleotides, the CDR3 is TGTGCCAGTAGTCTAAGACAGGGGAGCTCCTATAATTCACCCCTCCACTTT.

The V gene is TRBV13, the J gene TRBJ1-1; no firm D call. This CDR3 is built from 15 residues. The germline V gene has CDR1 PRHDT and CDR2 FYEKMQ (reference sequence). Trimming removed 3 bases from V and 5 bases from J, with 16 bases in between. CDR3 DNA: TGTGCCAGCAGCTTCGCCGCGGAGGGCAAGACTGAAGCTTTCTTT. Amino acid sequence: CASSFAAEGKTEAFF.

The table lists this clone with a count of one. The chain links TRBV21-1 to TRBJ2-1; TRBD2 is taken as the D call from the table, unchecked against the DNA. TRBV21-1 is a listed pseudogene. CDR3 size: 13 residues. Here the CDR3 DNA reads TGTGCCAGCAGCAAAGGGAGCGAAGATGAGCAGTTCTTC. Translated, it gives CASSKGSEDEQFF.

This chain uses TRBV19 with TRBJ1-1, with 10 nucleotides matching TRBD1. Germline V gene lookup returns CDR1 LNHDA and CDR2 SQIVND (reference sequence). V dropped 4 bases and J dropped 5; count of bases not matched to a gene: 10. The CDR3 has 16 residues. The CDR3 sequence: CASSTRDRGGETEAFF. CDR3 in DNA: TGTGCCAGTAGTACCCGGGACAGGGGTGGTGAGACTGAAGCTTTCTTT.

This clone was seen only once. The chain recombines TRBV19 with TRBJ1-5; D is possibly TRBD1 (5 bases). Germline V gene sequence: CDR1 LNHDA, CDR2 SQIVND (reference sequence). The CDR3 runs 15 residues. V shed 5 bases and J shed 2 bases, with 13 bases lying between them. The CDR3, as DNA: TGTGCCAGTAGTGCCCTTTGGGGGGGCAATCAGCCCCAGCATTTT. Translation: CASSALWGGNQPQHF.

With regard to this clone: This specimen includes other DNA sequences encoding the same CDR3. The gene calls are TRBV11-2 and TRBJ1-1; the match to TRBD1 covers 7 bases. The CDR3 consists of 15 residues. CDR1 SGHAT and CDR2 FQNNGV come from the germline V gene. V lost 1 base and J lost 0; bases outside the gene matches: 2. The chain's CDR3 is CASSLAGQLNTEAFF. DNA for the CDR3: TGTGCCAGCAGCTTAGCGGGACAGTTGAACACTGAAGCTTTCTTT.

The chain links TRBV11-2 to TRBJ2-6; 8 bases fit TRBD1. From germline, CDR1 is SGHAT and CDR2 FQNNGV. Germline trimming cut 4 bases from V and 1 base from J; bases unmatched to any gene: 9. CDR3 size: 18 residues. CDR3 loop: CASSSGTGGVSGANVLTF. CDR3 sequence (DNA): TGTGCCAGCAGCTCCGGCACAGGGGGAGTATCTGGGGCCAACGTCCTGACTTTC.

The CDR3 coding sequence is TGTGCCAGCAGCGGGACAGGGAACGGGGAGCTGTTTTTT. Its translation is CASSGTGNGELFF. V usage is TRBV9 and J usage is TRBJ2-2; 8 bases are a match to TRBD1. CDR1 SGDLS and CDR2 YYNGEE come from the germline V gene. The length of the CDR3 is 13 residues. V shed 3 bases, J shed 7 bases, and the junction held 2 bases outside the gene matches.

The chain couples TRBV11-2 to TRBJ1-1, with TRBD1 matching 8 bases. J lost 6 bases, V lost 1 base, and 1 base had no gene match. CDR3 length: 13 residues. In germline, CDR1 is SGHAT, CDR2 FQNNGV. As DNA, the CDR3 is TGTGCCAGCAGCTTAGGGACAGGGTCTGAAGCTTTCTTT. Translating it yields CASSLGTGSEAFF.

V gene TRBV30 combines with J gene TRBJ2-3; weak D call: TRBD1 (6 bases). The V gene's germline CDR1 is GTSNPN and CDR2 SVGIG (reference sequence). V lost 5 bases, J lost 2 bases, and 14 bases lay in between. This CDR3 is 14 amino acids long. CDR3 loop: CAWGRDTNTDTQYF. In DNA form, the CDR3 reads TGTGCCTGGGGCCGGGACACTAACACAGATACGCAGTATTTT.

This clone occurred a few times. The chain joins TRBV29-1 to TRBJ2-7, with D unclear. Deletions cut 3 bases from V and 3 bases from J, with 6 bases between. Germline CDR1 and CDR2: SQVTM and ANQGSEA. CDR3 length: 11 amino acids. CDR3 bases: TGCAGCGTTGAGAACAACTACGAGCAGTACTTC. It specifies CSVENNYEQYF.

The gene calls are TRBV5-4 and TRBJ2-1; the D gene is possibly TRBD2 (6 bases). Between the trimmed V and J ends, which lost 0 bases and 2 bases, there was a span of 9 bases. The CDR3 covers 15 residues. Germline V lookup: CDR1 SGHNT, CDR2 YYREEE (reference sequence). The CDR3 region is CASSLAGGTYNEQFF. The CDR3 DNA sequence: TGTGCCAGCAGCTTGGCAGGCGGGACCTACAATGAGCAGTTCTTC.

The genes are TRBV6-1 and TRBJ1-2, with TRBD1 matching 9 bases. The CDR3 is made up of 15 amino acids. Trimming took 2 bases from V and 8 from J; bases not matched to a gene: 9. Germline CDR1 and CDR2: MNHNS and SASEGT. The CDR3 protein is CASSEQGTGLGGYTF. The CDR3 DNA reads TGTGCCAGCAGTGAACAAGGGACAGGGCTTGGAGGCTACACCTTC.

The genes are TRBV6-1 and TRBJ2-3; 8 bases fit TRBD1. J lost 3 bases, V lost 2 bases, and 7 bases had no gene match. Germline V lookup: CDR1 MNHNS, CDR2 SASEGT. The CDR3 is made up of 16 amino acids. The CDR3 loop is CASSEISRGRTDTQYF. The CDR3 region has the DNA TGTGCCAGCAGTGAAATTTCCAGGGGGCGAACAGATACGCAGTATTTT.

The chain recombines TRBV28 with TRBJ1-1; TRBD1 is a possible D gene (6 bases). CDR3 length: 14 residues. Trimming removed 6 bases from V and 0 bases from J, with 11 bases in between. CDR1 and CDR2 from the germline V gene are MDHEN and SYDVKM. The CDR3 is CASSPGTLNTEAFF. As DNA, the CDR3 is TGTGCCAGCAGCCCTGGGACATTGAACACTGAAGCTTTCTTT. Variable domain in full (rest from reference TRBV28 and TRBJ1-1): DVKVTQSSRYLVKRTGEKVFLECVQDMDHENMFWYRQDPGLGLRLIYFSYDVKMKEKGDIPEGYSVSREKKERFSLILESASTNQTSMYLCASSPGTLNTEAFFGQGTRLTVV.

This clone has only one observation. In DNA form, the CDR3 reads TGTGCCAGCAGCTTCAGGGGGAGCTCCTACGAGCAGTACTTC. Translating gives CASSFRGSSYEQYF. J is TRBJ2-7 and V is TRBV7-2, with 7 bases lining up with TRBD1. V shed 3 bases, J shed 0 bases, and the junction held 2 bases outside the gene matches. Germline-derived CDR1 and CDR2 are SGHTA and FQGNSA. This CDR3 region has 14 residues.

The rearrangement joins TRBV11-3 to TRBJ1-1; D is uncertain. This CDR3 contains 13 residues. Looked up from germline, CDR1 is SGHNT and CDR2 is YENEEA. Trimming cost V 5 bases and J 2 bases, with 9 bases left between them. The CDR3 DNA reads as TGTGCCAGCAGCCCCCAGTATAACACTGAAGCTTTCTTT. Its protein is CASSPQYNTEAFF.

The V and J genes are TRBV27 and TRBJ1-1; 10 nucleotides match TRBD1. V was pared by 5 bases and J by 7 bases, with 7 bases of the junction left unmatched. The CDR3 spans 14 residues. CDR1 and CDR2 (germline): MNHEY, SMNVEV (reference sequence). CDR3 nucleotide sequence: TGTGCCAGCAGTCCCGGGACAGGGGAGGGTGAAGCTTTCTTT. Translated: CASSPGTGEGEAFF.

The chain links TRBV6-1 to TRBJ1-1, with D unresolved. Germline loops: CDR1 MNHNS, CDR2 SASEGT. Trimming took 1 base from V and 0 from J, leaving 12 bases between them. The CDR3 length is 16 residues. The DNA of the CDR3 is TGTGCCAGCAGTGAAGTTCGTTGGCAGTTGAACACTGAAGCTTTCTTT. Translating it yields CASSEVRWQLNTEAFF.

This sequence joins TRBV6-5 and TRBJ1-6, with 8 bases lining up with TRBD1. The CDR3 extends over 15 amino acids. The junction had 10 bases not matched to a gene; V was cut back by 6 bases and J by 9 bases. Germline V CDR1 and CDR2: MNHEY, SVGAGI. The CDR3 coding sequence is TGTGCCAGCAGCCGAGGACAGGGTGAGATTTCACCCCTCCACTTT. It encodes CASSRGQGEISPLHF.

This rearrangement joins TRBV7-3 to TRBJ1-1, with 7 positions matching TRBD1. J lost 0 bases, V lost 5 bases, and 6 bases had no gene match. The V gene's germline CDR1 is SGHTA and CDR2 FQGTGA. The CDR3 totals 15 residues. CDR3 bases: TGTGCCAGCAGCCATGGAGACAGGGTGAACACTGAAGCTTTCTTT. Protein sequence: CASSHGDRVNTEAFF.

This chain links TRBV19 with TRBJ1-5; 9 bases fit TRBD1. This CDR3 comprises 15 residues. Germline V gives CDR1 LNHDA, CDR2 SQIVND (reference sequence). V gave up 5 bases and J gave up 4 bases; unmatched junction bases: 6. The CDR3 is CASSSWTGDNQPQHF. CDR3 DNA sequence: TGTGCCAGTAGTTCCTGGACAGGGGATAATCAGCCCCAGCATTTT.

The rearrangement joins TRBV29-1 to TRBJ2-2; 11 bases are a match to TRBD1. The CDR3 has 13 amino acids. Looked up from germline, CDR1 is SQVTM and CDR2 is ANQGSEA. V dropped 6 bases and J dropped 5; count of bases not matched to a gene: 2. This CDR3 is CSVDRGRTGELFF. In DNA form, the CDR3 reads TGCAGCGTGGACAGGGGGCGTACCGGGGAGCTGTTTTTT.

J is TRBJ1-2 and V is TRBV7-8; 10 bases align to TRBD1. J lost 6 bases, V lost 5 bases, and 9 bases had no gene match. The CDR3 extends over 15 amino acids. Germline-derived CDR1 and CDR2 are SGHVS and FQNEAQ. Here the CDR3 reads CASSSRDRGHDGYTF. In DNA form, the CDR3 reads TGTGCCAGCAGCAGCCGCGACAGGGGGCACGATGGCTACACCTTC.

This chain joins TRBV27 and TRBJ2-7, with a weak D call TRBD2 (5 bases). The CDR3 contains 15 residues. V lost 0 bases and J lost 2, with 11 bases in between. Germline lookup yields CDR1 MNHEY and CDR2 SMNVEV (reference sequence). The chain's CDR3 is CASSLSDSGTYEQYF. The DNA for the CDR3 is TGTGCCAGCAGTTTATCGGACTCTGGAACCTACGAGCAGTACTTC.